Following are 5 T cell receptor beta chains from one sample sequenced in a study of breast tumors, draining lymph nodes, adjacent tissues. TCRdb itself ran the multiplex PCR reads through MiXCR, one entry per CDR3 protein. The profile covers 50,000 to 65,000 distinct CDR3 sequences, with roughly 41% appearing a single time and under 12% taken by the ten largest. The sequenced material came from breast tumor tissue. The origin of the receptors is a female donor with breast cancer. Some clones in this sample may be carry-over from other donors' samples.

J is TRBJ1-4 and V is TRBV11-3; 7 bases are shared with TRBD1. The germline CDR1 and CDR2 sequences are SGHNT and YENEEA. The ends lost 5 bases at V and 3 bases at J; junction bases unmatched: 9. The CDR3 sequence is 16 residues long. CDR3 sequence (DNA): TGTGCCAGCAGCCAACAGGGGAAGTCGGCTAATGAAAAACTGTTTTTT. Encoded protein: CASSQQGKSANEKLFF.

This clonotype has at least ten counts. Since a much larger clone is just one base distant, this may be a read error. This chain links TRBV6-1 with TRBJ2-7; 9 bases match TRBD1. The CDR3 has 14 amino acids. Per the germline V gene, CDR1 is MNHNS and CDR2 is SASEGT. With 8 bases clipped from V and 5 bases from J, the junction kept 10 bases outside the gene matches. CDR3 loop: CASFPPGQGDEQYF. Written as DNA, the CDR3 is TGTGCCAGCTTCCCCCCGGGACAGGGTGACGAGCAGTACTTC.

V and J are TRBV24-1 and TRBJ2-3; 14 bases agree with TRBD2. Germline CDR1 KGHDR, CDR2 SFDVKD. The CDR3 extends over 20 amino acids. V lost 2 bases and J lost 0; bases outside the gene matches: 9. The CDR3 reads CATSDSTPGLAGVSTDTQYF. The DNA for the CDR3 is TGTGCCACCAGTGATTCGACCCCGGGACTAGCGGGAGTGAGCACAGATACGCAGTATTTT.

This chain connects TRBV10-3 to TRBJ2-7; weak D call: TRBD1 (6 bases). Germline CDR1 ENHRY, CDR2 SYGVKD. This CDR3 has 13 amino acids. The ends were cut back, 6 bases at V and 2 bases at J, with 11 bases in the middle. The CDR3 loop is CAIRTGTPYEQYF. CDR3 DNA: TGTGCCATCAGGACAGGAACCCCCTACGAGCAGTACTTC.

This clonotype was found many times. A much larger clone differs from this one at a single base, so this may be a read error. This sequence joins TRBV9 and TRBJ2-5, with D tentatively TRBD2 (5 bases). Germline V gene sequence: CDR1 SGDLS, CDR2 YYNGEE. This CDR3 has 14 amino acids. CDR3 nucleotides: TGTGCCAGCAGCGTATCTGGCATGGAGGAGACCCAGTCCTTC. It specifies CASSVSGMEETQSF.